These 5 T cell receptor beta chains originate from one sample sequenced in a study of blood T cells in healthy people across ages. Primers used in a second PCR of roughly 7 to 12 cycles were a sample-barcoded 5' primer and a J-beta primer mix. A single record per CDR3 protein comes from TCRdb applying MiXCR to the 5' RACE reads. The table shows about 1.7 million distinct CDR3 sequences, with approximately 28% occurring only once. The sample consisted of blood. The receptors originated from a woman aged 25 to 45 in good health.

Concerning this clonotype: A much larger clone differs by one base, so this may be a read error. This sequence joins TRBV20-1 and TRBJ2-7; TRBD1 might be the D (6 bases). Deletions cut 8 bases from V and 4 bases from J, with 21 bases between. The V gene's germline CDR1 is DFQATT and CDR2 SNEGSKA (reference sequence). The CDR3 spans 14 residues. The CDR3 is CSTLGQPPPYEQYF. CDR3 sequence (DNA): TGCAGTACCCTCGGACAGCCCCCACCTTACGAGCAGTACTTC.

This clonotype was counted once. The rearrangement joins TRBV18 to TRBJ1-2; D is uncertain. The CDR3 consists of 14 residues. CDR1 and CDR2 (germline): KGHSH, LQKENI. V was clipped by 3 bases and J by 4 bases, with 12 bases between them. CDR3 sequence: CASSPERVGYGYTF. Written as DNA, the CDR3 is TGTGCCAGCTCACCCGAAAGGGTTGGCTATGGCTACACCTTC. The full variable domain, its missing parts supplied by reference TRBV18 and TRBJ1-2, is NAGVMQNPRHLVRRRGQEARLRCSPMKGHSHVYWYRQLPEEGLKFMVYLQKENIIDESGMPKERFSAEFPKEGPSILRIQQVVRGDSAAYFCASSPERVGYGYTFGSGTRLTVV.

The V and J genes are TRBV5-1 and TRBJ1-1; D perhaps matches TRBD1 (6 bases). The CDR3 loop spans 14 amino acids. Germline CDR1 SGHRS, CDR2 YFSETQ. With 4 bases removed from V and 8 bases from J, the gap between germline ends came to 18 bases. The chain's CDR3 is CASSHNSPGVEAFF. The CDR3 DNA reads TGCGCCAGCAGCCACAACTCACCAGGGGTAGAAGCTTTCTTT.

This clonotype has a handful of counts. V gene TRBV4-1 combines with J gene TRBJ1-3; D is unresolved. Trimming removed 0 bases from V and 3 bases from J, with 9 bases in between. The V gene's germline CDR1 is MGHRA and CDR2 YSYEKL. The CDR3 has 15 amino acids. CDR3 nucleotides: TGCGCCAGCAGCCAAGAGCGGAGGGTTGGAAACACCATATATTTT. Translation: CASSQERRVGNTIYF.

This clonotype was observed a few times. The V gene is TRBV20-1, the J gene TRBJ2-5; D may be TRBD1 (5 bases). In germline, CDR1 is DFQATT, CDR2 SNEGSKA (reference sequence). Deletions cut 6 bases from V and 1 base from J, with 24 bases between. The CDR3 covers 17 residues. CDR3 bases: TGCAGTGCCCGGCACCCCCTGGGGCTAGGTGTCCAAGAGACCCAGTACTTC. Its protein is CSARHPLGLGVQETQYF.